A selection of T cell receptor beta chains follows, all from one sample in a study of blood T cell repertoires in COVID-19. Repertoires were generated with immunoSEQ multiplex PCR, while TCRdb's copy carries only in-frame clones and drops some. The sample lists a few hundred thousand clones; approximately 89% were seen once. Source material: PBMCs or T cells enriched from blood (not recorded which). These receptors originate from a woman aged 45 to 65 who had been exposed to COVID-19. CDR3s include the opening cysteine and the closing phenylalanine or tryptophan. A D gene is named only where the DNA matches it firmly. A row's size may be missing; if present it is once, few, many or a size class.

V	J	D	size	DNA	CDR3
TRBV7-9	TRBJ2-5	TRBD2	.	TGTGCCAGCAGCCATCGGAGGGGCGCGGGGGGGCCGGAGACCCAGTACTTC	CASSHRRGAGGPETQYF
TRBV3-1/TRBV3-2	TRBJ1-3	.	once	TGTGCCAGCAGCCCGAGGACGGGGAGGAGAAACACCATATATTTT	CASSPRTGRRNTIYF
TRBV6-5	TRBJ2-1	.	.	TGTGCCAGCATCCGGCCGGGGAAGAACTACAATGAGCAGTTCTTC	CASIRPGKNYNEQFF
TRBV7-2	TRBJ2-1	.	.	TGTGCCAGCAGCTTAATGGTCGGCAATGAGCAGTTCTTC	CASSLMVGNEQFF
TRBV27	TRBJ1-1	.	.	TGTGCCAGCAGTTTCCGCGGACACATCACTGAAGCTTTCTTT	CASSFRGHITEAFF
TRBV5-6	TRBJ2-1	.	.	TGTGCCAGCAGCCGGGACACCAGCTCCTACAATGAGCAGTTCTTC	CASSRDTSSYNEQFF
TRBV4-2	TRBJ2-7	TRBD2	.	TGTGCCAGCAGCCAGATAGCGGGGGGCTCCTACGAGCAGTACTTC	CASSQIAGGSYEQYF
TRBV3-1/TRBV3-2	TRBJ1-2	TRBD1	.	TGTGCCAGCAGCGAAGACAGGGTTTTAAACTATGGCTACACCTTC	CASSEDRVLNYGYTF
TRBV19	TRBJ1-2	.	.	TGTGCCAGTAGGCAAGCAGCAGCCGGGACACCTTCCTATGGCTACACCTTC	CASRQAAAGTPSYGYTF
TRBV7-2	TRBJ2-1	.	.	TGTGCCAGCAGCTTAGATAGAGCCAATGAGCAGTTCTTC	CASSLDRANEQFF
TRBV13	TRBJ2-7	TRBD2	.	TGTGCCAGCAGCTCGGGGGGGCTAGGGATCGAGCAGTACTTC	CASSSGGLGIEQYF
TRBV19	TRBJ1-5	TRBD1	.	TGTGCCAGTAAGGGGGACAGGGGAGTTCGCAATCAGCCCCAGCATTTT	CASKGDRGVRNQPQHF
TRBV30	TRBJ1-6	TRBD1	.	TGTGCCTGGATTGCAGACAGGGGAGGTTCACCCCTCCACTTT	CAWIADRGGSPLHF
TRBV28	TRBJ2-5	.	.	TGTGCCAGCAGTCGCCCGGTTGGAGGGGGGGCATCAGAGACCCAGTACTTC	CASSRPVGGGASETQYF
TRBV3-1/TRBV3-2	TRBJ2-6	.	.	TGTGCCAGCAGCCAAGGTACGGGTACTGGGGCCAACGTCCTGACTTTC	CASSQGTGTGANVLTF
TRBV20-1	TRBJ2-7	TRBD2	.	TGCAGTGCTAGTTTGTCTAGCGGGGGGATCGAGCAGTACTTC	CSASLSSGGIEQYF
TRBV5-4	TRBJ2-7	TRBD2	once	TGTGCCAGCAGCCGTGGAGGGGGACTAGCGGGGACCTACGAGCAGTACTTC	CASSRGGGLAGTYEQYF
TRBV28	TRBJ1-5	.	.	TGTGCCAGCACCAGGACGCATACAGGAGATCAGCCCCAGCATTTT	CASTRTHTGDQPQHF
TRBV30	TRBJ2-7	TRBD2	once	TGTGCCTGGAGGGAAGGGACTAGCCGATACTACGAGCAGTACTTC	CAWREGTSRYYEQYF
TRBV7-2	TRBJ1-4	.	.	TGTGCCAGCAGCACATACCCCCGGGGTGAAAAACTGTTTTTT	CASSTYPRGEKLFF
TRBV5-1	TRBJ2-2	TRBD1	.	TGCGCCAGCAGCTGGGGGACAGGCCCTGCCGGGGAGCTGTTTTTT	CASSWGTGPAGELFF
TRBV5-5	TRBJ2-1	.	once	TGTGCCAGCAGCTTCCGGGACATTTACTACAATGAGCAGTTCTTC	CASSFRDIYYNEQFF
TRBV28	TRBJ1-3	.	.	TGTGCCAGCAGTTTAGTCGGGGGGGGCTCTGGAAACACCATATATTTT	CASSLVGGGSGNTIYF
TRBV7-2	TRBJ2-6	.	.	TGTGCCAGCAGCTTAATGAGCTCCTCTGGGGCCAACGTCCTGACTTTC	CASSLMSSSGANVLTF
TRBV3-1/TRBV3-2	TRBJ2-3	.	once	TGTGCCACCCAGGGAACTGATACGCAGTATTTT	CATQGTDTQYF
TRBV6-1	TRBJ1-3	.	.	TGTGCCAGCAGTGAAGTGGAGATGAGCTCTGGAAACACCATATATTTT	CASSEVEMSSGNTIYF
TRBV7-9	TRBJ1-1	TRBD1	.	TGTGCCAGCAGCTTCGGACAGGGAATGAACACTGAAGCTTTCTTT	CASSFGQGMNTEAFF
TRBV7-9	TRBJ1-4	.	.	TGTGCCAGCAGCTTAGTTCATACAGACCCTGCAAAACTGTTTTTT	CASSLVHTDPAKLFF
TRBV18	TRBJ2-2	.	once	TGTGCCAGCTCACGGGAGACCACCGGGGAGCTGTTTTTT	CASSRETTGELFF
TRBV5-6	TRBJ1-2	TRBD1	once	TGTGCCAGCAGCCAACTGAGGGACAGACTCTATGGCTACACCTTC	CASSQLRDRLYGYTF
TRBV5-6	TRBJ2-6	TRBD1	.	TGTGCCAGCAGCGCCAGGGACAGGGGGCCTGGGGCCAACGTCCTGACTTTC	CASSARDRGPGANVLTF
TRBV2	TRBJ1-1	.	.	TGTGCCAGCCATAGAGGGCAGATCATGAACACTGAAGCTTTCTTT	CASHRGQIMNTEAFF
TRBV28	TRBJ1-5	TRBD1	once	TGTGCCAGCATCCACACAGGGGGTAATCAGCCCCAGCATTTT	CASIHTGGNQPQHF
TRBV5-1	TRBJ1-6	TRBD1	few	TGCGCCAGCAGTCGGACAGGGGTTTCACCCCTCCACTTT	CASSRTGVSPLHF
TRBV18	TRBJ2-7	TRBD1	.	TGTGCCAGCTCCTGGACAGGGGCGTACGAGCAGTACTTC	CASSWTGAYEQYF
TRBV9	TRBJ2-1	.	.	TGTGCCAGCAGCGTAGCGGGGGAGATCTCCTACAATGAGCAGTTCTTC	CASSVAGEISYNEQFF
TRBV29-1	TRBJ1-2	TRBD1	.	TGCAGCGTTCACTCGACAGGGGGCGCGTATGGCTACACCTTC	CSVHSTGGAYGYTF
TRBV3-1/TRBV3-2	TRBJ2-1	TRBD1	.	TGTGCCAGCAGCCAAGATGTGACAGGGGGCAATGAGCAGTTCTTC	CASSQDVTGGNEQFF
TRBV19	TRBJ2-7	TRBD1	.	TGTGCCAGTAGTATAGGACAGGGCCCACACTACGAGCAGTACTTC	CASSIGQGPHYEQYF
TRBV18	TRBJ2-5	.	.	TGTGCCAGCTCACCTATCAGAAAAGAGACCCAGTACTTC	CASSPIRKETQYF
TRBV19	TRBJ2-3	.	.	TGTACCAGTAGTATATCCAGGGACACAGATACGCAGTATTTT	CTSSISRDTDTQYF
TRBV3-1/TRBV3-2	TRBJ1-1	.	once	TGTGCCAGCAGCCCGCCGGGGAAAAGGAACACTGAAGCTTTCTTT	CASSPPGKRNTEAFF
TRBV3-1/TRBV3-2	TRBJ2-5	.	.	TGTGCCAGCAGCCCGCCCAGGGGGGTCGGCCAAGAGACCCAGTACTTC	CASSPPRGVGQETQYF
TRBV30	TRBJ1-3	.	.	TGTGCCTGGAGTGTGGGGGACTGGATTGGGAAAGGAAACACCATATATTTT	CAWSVGDWIGKGNTIYF
TRBV3-1/TRBV3-2	TRBJ1-3	.	few	TGTGCCAGCAGCCAGGCCACAGGGAAAGGGGCGCGGACCATATATTTT	CASSQATGKGARTIYF
TRBV19	TRBJ1-5	TRBD1	.	TGTGCCAGTAGTAACAGCCGGGACAGGAGCCGATTTAATCAGCCCCAGCATTTT	CASSNSRDRSRFNQPQHF
TRBV7-2	TRBJ2-1	.	.	TGTGCCAGCAGCCTTCGCAATGAGCAGTTCTTC	CASSLRNEQFF
TRBV5-4	TRBJ1-1	.	.	TGTGCCAGCAGCTTGGATTCGTTGAACACTGAAGCTTTCTTT	CASSLDSLNTEAFF
TRBV13	TRBJ2-7	TRBD2	.	TGTGCCAGCAGCTTAGCCCTAGCGGGGGGTTTCTACGAGCAGTACTTC	CASSLALAGGFYEQYF
TRBV6-6	TRBJ2-7	TRBD1	once	TGTGCCAGCAGTCCTCCCAGTCTCCGGGACAGTAGAAACGAGCAGTACTTC	CASSPPSLRDSRNEQYF
TRBV4-1	TRBJ2-7	TRBD1	.	TGCGCCAGCAGCCCCGGACAGGGGGCCTACGAGCAGTACTTC	CASSPGQGAYEQYF
TRBV19	TRBJ1-4	.	.	TGTGCCAGTAGCGCGACTTCACTCGAGACTAATGAAAAACTGTTTTTT	CASSATSLETNEKLFF
TRBV5-1	TRBJ1-5	TRBD1	.	TGCGCCAGCAGCTTCGGACAGGGCGATCAGCCCCAGCATTTT	CASSFGQGDQPQHF